These 16 T cell receptor beta chains were sequenced from one sample in a study of T-cell reconstitution after alpha-beta-depleted transplantation in children. It was with unique molecular identifiers that the TCRbeta library was prepared. TCRdb independently ran MiXCR on the PCR reads; one entry per CDR3 protein. The data show around 700,000 distinct CDR3 sequences, around 13% seen once. Specimen: PBMCs, collected before TCRalphabeta/CD19-depleted stem cell transplant. The receptor source for this set is a girl aged 2-9 years with congenital amegakaryocytic thrombocytopenia, due to receive a stem cell transplant.

This clonotype was seen ten or more times. The chain joins TRBV5-1 to TRBJ2-5; no firm D call. The CDR3 is 13 residues long. V shed 5 bases and J shed 2 bases, with 10 bases lying between them. CDR1 and CDR2 (germline): SGHRS, YFSETQ. The CDR3 DNA sequence: TGCGCCAGCAGTGTCGGATTACAAGAGACCCAGTACTTC. It specifies CASSVGLQETQYF.

This clonotype was seen ten or more times. V and J are TRBV4-2 and TRBJ2-1; 7 nucleotides line up with TRBD2. This CDR3 is 18 amino acids long. CDR1 and CDR2 from the germline V gene are LGHNA and YNFKEQ. V lost 4 bases and J lost 3; bases outside the gene matches: 15. CDR3 DNA sequence: TGTGCCAGCAGCCTCACAGCCCCTAGCGGCGTTTACTACAATGAGCAGTTCTTC. Amino acids: CASSLTAPSGVYYNEQFF.

To note about this clonotype: This may arise from a read error, as a much more abundant clone is one base away. This chain connects TRBV5-1 to TRBJ2-2, with D hard to call. Deletions cut 0 bases from V and 1 base from J, with 7 bases between. Germline values: CDR1 SGHRS, CDR2 YFSETQ. The CDR3 totals 15 residues. For the CDR3, the DNA is TGCGCCAGCAGCTTGGGCTCGATGAACACCGGGGAGCTGTTTTTT. As protein: CASSLGSMNTGELFF.

This clonotype was seen a few times. V gene TRBV20-1 combines with J gene TRBJ2-1; D gene uncertain. Per the germline V gene, CDR1 is DFQATT and CDR2 is SNEGSKA (reference sequence). The V and J ends lost 3 bases and 5 bases respectively, with 11 bases between them. CDR3 size: 13 residues. The CDR3 sequence is CSASGLANNEQFF. DNA for the CDR3: TGCAGTGCTAGCGGGCTGGCCAACAATGAGCAGTTCTTC.

This clonotype was seen repeatedly, ten times or more. The chain links TRBV6-5 to TRBJ2-3, with no clear D. The CDR3 is made up of 15 amino acids. V lost 2 bases to trimming and J lost 7 bases, with 16 bases between them. Germline CDR1 reads MNHEY; CDR2 reads SVGAGI. For the CDR3, the DNA is TGTGCCAGCAGTTACGGGAAATCCTCTGGGAATACGCAGTATTTT. This codes for CASSYGKSSGNTQYF.

This clonotype has a handful of counts. The chain employs TRBV18 and TRBJ2-4; tentatively, D is TRBD1 (6 bases). The CDR3 contains 13 residues. CDR1 KGHSH and CDR2 LQKENI come from the germline V gene. Trimming removed 3 bases from V and 5 bases from J, with 8 bases in between. This CDR3 reads CASSPGAQNIQYF. In DNA form, the CDR3 reads TGTGCCAGCTCACCGGGGGCCCAAAACATTCAGTACTTC. Combining the CDR3 with reference TRBV18 and TRBJ2-4 gives the whole variable domain NAGVMQNPRHLVRRRGQEARLRCSPMKGHSHVYWYRQLPEEGLKFMVYLQKENIIDESGMPKERFSAEFPKEGPSILRIQQVVRGDSAAYFCASSPGAQNIQYFGAGTRLSVL.

This clonotype was counted only a few times. The rearrangement joins TRBV25-1 to TRBJ2-3; 7 nucleotides agree with TRBD2. The CDR3 runs to 14 residues. Per the germline V gene, CDR1 is MGHDK and CDR2 is SYGVNS. V lost 2 bases and J lost 2; bases outside the gene matches: 1. CDR3 nucleotides: TGTGCCAGCAGTGAACTAGCGGACACAGATACGCAGTATTTT. It is translated as CASSELADTDTQYF.

The chain employs TRBV12-3 or TRBV12-4 and TRBJ2-3, with D unresolved. Trimming pared 6 bases from V and 8 bases from J, leaving 21 bases between. The CDR3 covers 15 residues. The CDR3 bases are TGTGCCAGCAGCTCAGAGATTAGTGGCGTCGCTACGCAGTATTTT. Amino acids: CASSSEISGVATQYF.

As to this clonotype: A much larger clone lies one base from this, so it may be a read error. CDR3 bases: TGTGCCTGCAGCTTAGCCCCGCTTCAGCCCCAGCATTTT. Its translation is CACSLAPLQPQHF. The rearrangement uses TRBV7-2 and TRBJ1-5; D ambiguous. The CDR3 loop spans 13 amino acids. Germline assignment: CDR1 SGHTA and CDR2 FQGNSA.

This chain uses TRBV12-3 or TRBV12-4 with TRBJ1-1; D uncertain. Trimming stripped 2 bases from V and 5 bases from J, with 12 bases between. The CDR3 is made up of 14 amino acids. This chain's CDR3 is CASSLNGVRTEAFF. CDR3 in DNA: TGTGCCAGCAGTTTAAATGGGGTGCGGACTGAAGCTTTCTTT.

The sample holds many counts of this clonotype. The V gene is TRBV28, the J gene TRBJ2-1, with 9 bases fitting TRBD1. The CDR3 spans 15 residues. V trimming: 7 bases; J trimming: 8 bases; junction bases outside the gene matches: 12. The germline gives CDR1 MDHEN, CDR2 SYDVKM. The CDR3 reads CASNTLRTGEDEQFF. In nucleotides, the CDR3 is TGTGCCAGCAATACCCTCCGGACAGGGGAAGATGAGCAGTTCTTC.

In this sample, this clonotype turned up many times. The chain has TRBV29-1 and TRBJ2-5; 14 bases fit TRBD2. Germline V gives CDR1 SQVTM, CDR2 ANQGSEA. The CDR3 runs 17 residues. The trim removed 7 bases at V and 4 bases at J, leaving 14 bases unmatched. The CDR3 nucleotides are TGCAGCGCCGACGGACTAGCGGGAGGAGCCGAAGGAGAGACCCAGTACTTC. This encodes CSADGLAGGAEGETQYF.

This clonotype showed up just a few times. J is TRBJ2-1 and V is TRBV12-3 or TRBV12-4, with D maybe TRBD1 (5 bases). Trimming stripped 1 base from V and 10 bases from J, with 14 bases between. This CDR3 has 14 amino acids. This CDR3 reads CASSLDQGAGEQFF. CDR3 DNA sequence: TGTGCCAGCAGTTTAGATCAGGGCGCCGGAGAGCAGTTCTTC.

The chain recombines TRBV5-8 with TRBJ2-1, with D possibly matching TRBD2 (6 bases). CDR3 length equals 13 residues. The V and J ends lost 4 bases and 8 bases respectively, with 13 bases between them. Germline V gene lookup returns CDR1 SGHTS and CDR2 YDEGEE. The CDR3 bases are TGTGCCAGCAGCGAGACTAGTAGCTATGAGCAGTTCTTC. It translates to CASSETSSYEQFF. Supplemented by reference TRBV5-8 and TRBJ2-1, the full variable domain reads EAGVTQSPTHLIKTRGQQATLRCSPISGHTSVYWYQQALGLGLQFLLWYDEGEERNRGNFPPRFSGRQFPNYSSELNVNALELEDSALYLCASSETSSYEQFFGPGTRLTVL.

This clonotype has ten or more counts. The CDR3 DNA reads TGCGCCAGCAGCTTGGTCCGGAGAGAGTCCTATGGCTACACCTTC. Residues: CASSLVRRESYGYTF. The chain carries TRBV5-1 and TRBJ1-2; D is unresolved. Germline lookup yields CDR1 SGHRS and CDR2 YFSETQ. The CDR3 is 15 residues long. Deletions cut 0 bases from V and 4 bases from J, with 13 bases between. Filled out from reference TRBV5-1 and TRBJ1-2, the complete variable domain reads KAGVTQTPRYLIKTRGQQVTLSCSPISGHRSVSWYQQTPGQGLQFLFEYFSETQRNKGNFPGRFSGRQFSNSRSEMNVSTLELGDSALYLCASSLVRRESYGYTFGSGTRLTVV.

This clonotype was seen a few times. The rearrangement links TRBV20-1 to TRBJ2-7; a weak D match, TRBD2 (5 bases). Trimming cost V 3 bases and J 2 bases, with 8 bases left between them. Germline V CDR1 and CDR2: DFQATT, SNEGSKA (reference sequence). The CDR3 consists of 12 residues. The CDR3 nucleotides read TGCAGTGCTAGCGGGGATACCTACGAGCAGTACTTC. Residues: CSASGDTYEQYF.